One T cell receptor beta chain is described in this entry. Its antigen is as yet unknown. The source of the sample is a study of OX40 agonist ivuxolimab in advanced cancers. V shed 4 bases and J 4 bases; nucleotides not matched to a gene: 9. The length of the CDR3 is 15 residues. Germline V lookup: CDR1 MNHNY, CDR2 SVGAGI (reference sequence). Repertoires were generated with immunoSEQ multiplex PCR, while TCRdb's copy carries only in-frame clones and drops some. The sample lists 95,000 to 150,000 clones, approximately 92% occurring once. The study's findings and limits: The CD4+ and CD8+ T cells in the blood had expanded clonally by week 6 at 0.1 to 3.0 mg/kg.

The clonotype comes from an adult with an advanced solid tumor such as melanoma, head and neck, liver or kidney cancer. V usage is TRBV6-6 and J usage is TRBJ2-7; the match to TRBD1 covers 8 bases. The specimen was CD4+ or CD8+ T cells sorted from blood, collected in a trial of the OX40 agonist ivuxolimab. CDR3 amino acids: CASSSGGVFFYEQYF. The CDR3 nucleotides are TGTGCCAGCAGTTCAGGGGGCGTTTTTTTTTACGAGCAGTACTTC.